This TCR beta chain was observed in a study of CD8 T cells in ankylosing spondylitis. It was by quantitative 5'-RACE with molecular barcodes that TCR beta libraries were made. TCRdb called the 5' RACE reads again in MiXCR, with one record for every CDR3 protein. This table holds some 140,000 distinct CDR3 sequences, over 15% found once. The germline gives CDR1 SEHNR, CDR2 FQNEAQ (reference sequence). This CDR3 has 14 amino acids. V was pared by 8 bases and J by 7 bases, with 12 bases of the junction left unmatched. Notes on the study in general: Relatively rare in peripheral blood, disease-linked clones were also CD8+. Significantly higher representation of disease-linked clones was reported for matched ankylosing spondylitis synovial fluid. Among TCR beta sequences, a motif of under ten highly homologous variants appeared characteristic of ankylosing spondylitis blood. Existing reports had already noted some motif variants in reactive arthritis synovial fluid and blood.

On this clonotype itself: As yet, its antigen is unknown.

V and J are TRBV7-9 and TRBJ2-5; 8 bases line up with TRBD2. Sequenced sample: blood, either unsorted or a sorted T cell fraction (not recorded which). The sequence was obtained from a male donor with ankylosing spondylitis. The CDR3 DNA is TGTGCCAGCGGATACCAGCGGGAGATAGTGACCCAGTACTTC. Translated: CASGYQREIVTQYF.